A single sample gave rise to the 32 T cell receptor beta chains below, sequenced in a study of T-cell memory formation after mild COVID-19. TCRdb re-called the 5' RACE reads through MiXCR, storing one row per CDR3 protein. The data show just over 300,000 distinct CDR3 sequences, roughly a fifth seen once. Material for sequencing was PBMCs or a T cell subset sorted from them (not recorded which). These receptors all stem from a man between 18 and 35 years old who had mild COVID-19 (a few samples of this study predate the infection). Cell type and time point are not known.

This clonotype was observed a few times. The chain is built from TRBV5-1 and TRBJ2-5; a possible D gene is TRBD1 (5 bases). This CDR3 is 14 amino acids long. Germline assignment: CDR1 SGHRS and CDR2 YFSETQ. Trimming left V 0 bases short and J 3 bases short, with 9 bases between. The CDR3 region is CASSLEDNEETQYF. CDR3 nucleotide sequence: TGCGCCAGCAGCTTGGAGGACAATGAAGAGACCCAGTACTTC.

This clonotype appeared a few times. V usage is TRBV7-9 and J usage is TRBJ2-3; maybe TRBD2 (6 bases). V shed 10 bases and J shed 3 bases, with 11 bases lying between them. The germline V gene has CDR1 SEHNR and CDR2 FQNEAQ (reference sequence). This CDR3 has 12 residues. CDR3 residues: CATLGGTDTQYF. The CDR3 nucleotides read TGTGCCACCCTTGGGGGGACAGATACGCAGTATTTT.

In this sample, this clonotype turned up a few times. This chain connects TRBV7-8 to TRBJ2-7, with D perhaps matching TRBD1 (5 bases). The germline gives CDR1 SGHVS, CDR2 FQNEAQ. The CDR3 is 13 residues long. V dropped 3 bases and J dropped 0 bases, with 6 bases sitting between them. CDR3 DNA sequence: TGTGCCAGCAGCTTCGGACACTCCTACGAGCAGTACGTC. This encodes CASSFGHSYEQYV.

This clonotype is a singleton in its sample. The CDR3 coding sequence is TGTGCCAGCAGCGGAGTCGGGAACTCTGGGGCCAACGTCCTGACTTTC. Its protein is CASSGVGNSGANVLTF. This chain joins TRBV7-2 and TRBJ2-6; a possible D gene is TRBD2 (5 bases). CDR1 and CDR2 from the germline V gene are SGHTA and FQGNSA. This CDR3 region has 16 residues. Trimming took 5 bases from V and 0 from J, leaving 11 bases between them.

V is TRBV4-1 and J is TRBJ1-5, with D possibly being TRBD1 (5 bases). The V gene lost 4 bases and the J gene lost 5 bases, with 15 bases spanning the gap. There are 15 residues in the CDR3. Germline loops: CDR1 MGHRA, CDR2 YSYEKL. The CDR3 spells CASSPSWGGDQPQHF. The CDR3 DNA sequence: TGCGCCAGCAGCCCATCGTGGGGGGGGGATCAGCCCCAGCATTTT.

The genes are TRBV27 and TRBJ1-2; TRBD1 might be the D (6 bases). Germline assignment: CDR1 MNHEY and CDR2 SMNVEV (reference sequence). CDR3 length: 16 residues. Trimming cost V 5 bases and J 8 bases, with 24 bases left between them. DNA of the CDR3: TGTGCCAGCAGTGCCCGCAGGGGTTGGAGCTTTGACGGCTACACCTTC. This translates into CASSARRGWSFDGYTF.

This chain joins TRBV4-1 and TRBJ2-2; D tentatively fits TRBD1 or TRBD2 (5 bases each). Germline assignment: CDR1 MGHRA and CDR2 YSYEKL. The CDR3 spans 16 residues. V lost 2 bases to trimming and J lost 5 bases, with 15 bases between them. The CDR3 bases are TGCGCCAGCAGCCAATCAGGCAGGGACCTGACCGGGGAGCTGTTTTTT. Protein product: CASSQSGRDLTGELFF.

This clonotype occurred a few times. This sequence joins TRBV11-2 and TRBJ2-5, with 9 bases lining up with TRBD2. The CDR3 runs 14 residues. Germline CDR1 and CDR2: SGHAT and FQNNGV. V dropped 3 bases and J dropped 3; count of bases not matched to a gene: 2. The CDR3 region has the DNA TGTGCCAGCAGCTTTGCGGGGGGGGAAGAGACCCAGTACTTC. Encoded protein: CASSFAGGEETQYF.

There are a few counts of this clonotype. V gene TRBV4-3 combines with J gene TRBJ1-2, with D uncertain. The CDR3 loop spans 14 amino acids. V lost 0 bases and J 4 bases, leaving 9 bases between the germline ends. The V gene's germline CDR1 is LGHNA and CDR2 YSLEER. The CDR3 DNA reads TGCGCCAGCAGCCAAGATGACGGGCTCTATGGCTACACCTTC. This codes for CASSQDDGLYGYTF.

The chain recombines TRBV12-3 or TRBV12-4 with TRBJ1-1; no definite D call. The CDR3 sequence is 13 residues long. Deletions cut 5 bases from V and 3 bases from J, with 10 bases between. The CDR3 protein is CASSPGPHTEAFF. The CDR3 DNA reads TGTGCCAGCAGTCCAGGCCCCCACACTGAAGCTTTCTTT.

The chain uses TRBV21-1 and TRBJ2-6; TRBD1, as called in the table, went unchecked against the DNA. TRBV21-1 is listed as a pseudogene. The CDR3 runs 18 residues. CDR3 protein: CASSKRPGTGYGANVLTF. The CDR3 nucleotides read TGTGCCAGCAGCAAGCGTCCCGGGACAGGGTATGGGGCCAACGTCCTGACTTTC.

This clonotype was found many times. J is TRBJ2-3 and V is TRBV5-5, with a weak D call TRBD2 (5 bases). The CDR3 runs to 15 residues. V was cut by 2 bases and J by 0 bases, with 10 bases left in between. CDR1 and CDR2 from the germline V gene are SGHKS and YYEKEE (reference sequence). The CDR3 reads CASSFGEPSTDTQYF. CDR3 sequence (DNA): TGTGCCAGCAGCTTCGGGGAACCAAGCACAGATACGCAGTATTTT.

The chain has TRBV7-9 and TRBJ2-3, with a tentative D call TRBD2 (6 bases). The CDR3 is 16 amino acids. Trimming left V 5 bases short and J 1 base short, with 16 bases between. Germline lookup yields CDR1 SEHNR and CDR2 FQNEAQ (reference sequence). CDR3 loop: CASSPHSGWGTDTQYF. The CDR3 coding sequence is TGTGCCAGCAGCCCACATAGCGGTTGGGGCACAGATACGCAGTATTTT.

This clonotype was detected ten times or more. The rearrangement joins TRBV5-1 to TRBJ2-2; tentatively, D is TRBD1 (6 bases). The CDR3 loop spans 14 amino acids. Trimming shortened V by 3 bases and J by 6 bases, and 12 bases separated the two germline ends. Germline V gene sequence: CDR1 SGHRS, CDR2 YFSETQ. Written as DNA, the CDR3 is TGCGCCAGCAGCTGGAAACAGGGACCCGGGGAGCTGTTTTTT. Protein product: CASSWKQGPGELFF.

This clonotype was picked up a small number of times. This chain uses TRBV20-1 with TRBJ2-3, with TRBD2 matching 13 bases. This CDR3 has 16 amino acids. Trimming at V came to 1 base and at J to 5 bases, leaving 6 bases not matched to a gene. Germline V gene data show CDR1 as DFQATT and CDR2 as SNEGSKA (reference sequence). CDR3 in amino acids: CSARATSGGGGDTQYF. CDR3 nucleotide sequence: TGCAGTGCTAGAGCAACTAGCGGGGGGGGTGGAGATACGCAGTATTTT.

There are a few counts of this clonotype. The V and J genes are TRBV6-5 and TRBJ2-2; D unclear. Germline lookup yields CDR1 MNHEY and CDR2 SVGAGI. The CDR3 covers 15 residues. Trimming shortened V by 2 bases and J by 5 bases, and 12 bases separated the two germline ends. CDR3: CASSYHDRTTGELFF. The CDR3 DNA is TGTGCCAGCAGTTACCATGATAGGACGACCGGGGAGCTGTTTTTT.

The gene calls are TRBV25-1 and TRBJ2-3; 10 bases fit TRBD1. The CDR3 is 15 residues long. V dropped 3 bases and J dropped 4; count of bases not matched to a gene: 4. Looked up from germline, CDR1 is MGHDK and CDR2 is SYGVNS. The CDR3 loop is CASSDDRGRSDTQYF. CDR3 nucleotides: TGTGCCAGCAGTGACGACAGGGGGCGGTCAGATACGCAGTATTTT.

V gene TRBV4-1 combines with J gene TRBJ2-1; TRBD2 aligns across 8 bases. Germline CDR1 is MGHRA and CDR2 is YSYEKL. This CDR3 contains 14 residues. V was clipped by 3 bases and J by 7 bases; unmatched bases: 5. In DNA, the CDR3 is TGCGCCAGCAGCCAGGGGACTAGTTGGAATGAGCAGTTCTTC. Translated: CASSQGTSWNEQFF.

Here the CDR3 DNA reads TGTGCCACGGAACAGGGGGGAGAGACCCAGTACTTC. It yields the protein CATEQGGETQYF. This chain uses TRBV2 with TRBJ2-5, with 8 positions matching TRBD1. V trimming: 10 bases; J trimming: 4 bases; junction bases outside the gene matches: 5. The CDR3 has 12 amino acids. CDR1 and CDR2 from the germline V gene are SNHLY and FYNNEI. Together with reference TRBV2 and TRBJ2-5, the CDR3 gives the full variable domain: EPEVTQTPSHQVTQMGQEVILRCVPISNHLYFYWYRQILGQKVEFLVSFYNNEISEKSEIFDDQFSVERPDGSNFTLKIRSTKLEDSAMYFCATEQGGETQYFGPGTRLLVL.

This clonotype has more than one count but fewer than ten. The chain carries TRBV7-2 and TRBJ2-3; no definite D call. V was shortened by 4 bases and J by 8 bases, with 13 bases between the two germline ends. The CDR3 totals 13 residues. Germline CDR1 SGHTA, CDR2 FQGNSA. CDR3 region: CASSSKGWGTQYF. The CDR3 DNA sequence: TGTGCCAGCAGCTCGAAAGGGTGGGGTACGCAGTATTTT. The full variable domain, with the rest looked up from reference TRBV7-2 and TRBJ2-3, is GAGVSQSPSNKVTEKGKDVELRCDPISGHTALYWYRQSLGQGLEFLIYFQGNSAPDKSGLPSDRFSAERTGGSVSTLTIQRTQQEDSAVYLCASSSKGWGTQYFGPGTRLTVL.

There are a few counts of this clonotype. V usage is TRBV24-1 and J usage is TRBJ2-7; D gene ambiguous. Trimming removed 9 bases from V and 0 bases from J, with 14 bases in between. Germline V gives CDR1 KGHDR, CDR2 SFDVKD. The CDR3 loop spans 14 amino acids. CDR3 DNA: TGTGCCACCCTCCCGTTAAGCACCTCCTACGAGCAGTACGTC. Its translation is CATLPLSTSYEQYV.

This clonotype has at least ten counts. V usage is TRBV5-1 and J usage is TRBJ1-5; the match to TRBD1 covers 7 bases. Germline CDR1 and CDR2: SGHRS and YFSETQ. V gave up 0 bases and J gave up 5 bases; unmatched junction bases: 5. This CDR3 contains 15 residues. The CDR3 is CASSLGDSVDQPQHF. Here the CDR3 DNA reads TGCGCCAGCAGCTTGGGGGACAGCGTGGATCAGCCCCAGCATTTT.

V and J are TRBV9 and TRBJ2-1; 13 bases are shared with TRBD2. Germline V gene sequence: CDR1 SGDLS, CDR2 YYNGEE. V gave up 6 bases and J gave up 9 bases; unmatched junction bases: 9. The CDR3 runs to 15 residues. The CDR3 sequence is CASTRTSGGASEQFF. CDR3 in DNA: TGTGCCAGCACCAGAACTAGCGGGGGGGCGAGTGAGCAGTTCTTC.

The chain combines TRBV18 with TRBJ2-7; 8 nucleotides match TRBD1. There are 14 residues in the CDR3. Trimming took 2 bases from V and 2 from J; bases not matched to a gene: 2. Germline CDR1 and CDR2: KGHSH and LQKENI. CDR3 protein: CASSPNRGTYEQYF. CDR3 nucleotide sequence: TGTGCCAGCTCACCAAACAGGGGGACCTACGAGCAGTACTTC.

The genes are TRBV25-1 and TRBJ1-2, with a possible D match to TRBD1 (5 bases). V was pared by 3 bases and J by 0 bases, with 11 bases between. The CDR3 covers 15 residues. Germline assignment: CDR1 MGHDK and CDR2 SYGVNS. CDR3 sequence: CASSDDSHSNYGYTF. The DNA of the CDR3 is TGTGCCAGCAGTGATGACAGCCATTCTAACTATGGCTACACCTTC.

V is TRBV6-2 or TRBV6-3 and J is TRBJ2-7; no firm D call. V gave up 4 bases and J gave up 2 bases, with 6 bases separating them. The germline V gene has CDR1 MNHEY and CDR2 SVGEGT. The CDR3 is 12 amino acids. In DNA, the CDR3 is TGTGCCAGCAGTTCGGTAACCTACGAGCAGTACTTC. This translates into CASSSVTYEQYF.

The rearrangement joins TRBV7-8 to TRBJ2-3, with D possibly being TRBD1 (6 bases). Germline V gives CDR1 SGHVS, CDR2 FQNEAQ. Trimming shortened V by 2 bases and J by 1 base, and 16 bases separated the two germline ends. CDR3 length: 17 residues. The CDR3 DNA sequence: TGTGCCAGCAGCTTATCTCGTACAGGGCATCGCACAGATACGCAGTATTTT. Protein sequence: CASSLSRTGHRTDTQYF.

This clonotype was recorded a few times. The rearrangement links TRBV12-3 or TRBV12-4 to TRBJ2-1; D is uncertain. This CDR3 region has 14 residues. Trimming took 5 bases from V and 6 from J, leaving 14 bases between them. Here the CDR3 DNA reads TGTGCCAGCAGTCAACCAGGCGCCGTCAATGAGCAGTTCTTC. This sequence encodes CASSQPGAVNEQFF.

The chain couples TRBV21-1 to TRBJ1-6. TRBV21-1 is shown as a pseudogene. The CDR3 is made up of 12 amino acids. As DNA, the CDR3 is TGTGCCAGCAGCAGGCCGTCTACTCCCCTCCACTTT. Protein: CASSRPSTPLHF.

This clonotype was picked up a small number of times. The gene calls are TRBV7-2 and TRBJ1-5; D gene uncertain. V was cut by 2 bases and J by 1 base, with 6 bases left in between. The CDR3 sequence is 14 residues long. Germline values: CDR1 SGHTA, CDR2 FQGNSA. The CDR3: CASSLWGSNQPQHF. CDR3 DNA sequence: TGTGCCAGCAGCTTATGGGGAAGCAATCAGCCCCAGCATTTT.

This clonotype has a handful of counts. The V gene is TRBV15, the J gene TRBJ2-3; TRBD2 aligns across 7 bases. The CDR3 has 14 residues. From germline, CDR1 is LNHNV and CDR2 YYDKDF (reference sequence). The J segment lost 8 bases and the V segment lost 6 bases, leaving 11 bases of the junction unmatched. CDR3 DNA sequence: TGTGCCACCAGACCCGGGGGGTCATCCAGTACGCAGTATTTT. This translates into CATRPGGSSSTQYF.

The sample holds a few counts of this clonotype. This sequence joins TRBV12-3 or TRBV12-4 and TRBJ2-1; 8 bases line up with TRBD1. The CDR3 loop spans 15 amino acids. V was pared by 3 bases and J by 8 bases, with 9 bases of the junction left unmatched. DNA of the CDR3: TGTGCCAGCAGTTTGCGTCAGGGGGCAATCCATGAGCAGTTCTTC. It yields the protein CASSLRQGAIHEQFF.